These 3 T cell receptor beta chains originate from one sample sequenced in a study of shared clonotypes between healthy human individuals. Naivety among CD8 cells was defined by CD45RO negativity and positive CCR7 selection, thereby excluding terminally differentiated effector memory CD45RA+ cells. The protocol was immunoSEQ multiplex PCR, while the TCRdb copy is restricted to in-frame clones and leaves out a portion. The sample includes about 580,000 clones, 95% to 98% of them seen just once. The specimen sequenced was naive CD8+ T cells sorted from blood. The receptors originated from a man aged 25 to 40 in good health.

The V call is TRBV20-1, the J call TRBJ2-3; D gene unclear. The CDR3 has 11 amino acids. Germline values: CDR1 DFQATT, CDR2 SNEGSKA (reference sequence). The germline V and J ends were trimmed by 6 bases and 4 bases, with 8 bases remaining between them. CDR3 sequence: CSADPSDTQYF. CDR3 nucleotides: TGCAGTGCCGATCCTTCAGATACGCAGTATTTT.

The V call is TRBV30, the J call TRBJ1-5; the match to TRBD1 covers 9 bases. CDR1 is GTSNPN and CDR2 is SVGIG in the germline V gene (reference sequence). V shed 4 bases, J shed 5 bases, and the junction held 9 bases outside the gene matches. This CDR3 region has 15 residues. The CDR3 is CAWKPPGQGYQPQHF. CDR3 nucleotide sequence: TGTGCCTGGAAACCACCGGGACAGGGTTATCAGCCCCAGCATTTT. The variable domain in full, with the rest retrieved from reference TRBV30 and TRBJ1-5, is SQTIHQWPATLVQPVGSPLSLECTVEGTSNPNLYWYRQAAGRGLQLLFYSVGIGQISSEVPQNLSASRPQDRQFILSSKKLLLSDSGFYLCAWKPPGQGYQPQHFGDGTRLSIL.

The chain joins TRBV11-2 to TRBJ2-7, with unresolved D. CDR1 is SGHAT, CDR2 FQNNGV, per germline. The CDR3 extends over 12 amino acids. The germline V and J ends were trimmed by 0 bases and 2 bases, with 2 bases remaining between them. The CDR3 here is CASSLEPYEQYF. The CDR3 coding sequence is TGTGCCAGCAGCTTAGAACCCTACGAGCAGTACTTC.